The T cell receptor beta chain described here comes from a study of long-term antiretroviral therapy in people with HIV. Study overall: It was about a decade after the earliest samples that the 2015 immediate-ART recommendation appeared.

In the case of this clone: Its specificity is unknown.

Regarding the study as a whole: Controls showed broader CDR3 length ranges than did the HIV repertoires.

Participants living with HIV all received treatment in the United States. Ahead of DNA extraction, samples held roughly 1-11 million cryopreserved PBMC each. Survey level was the resolution at which the v3.0 immunoSEQ assay ran. Some clones are missing from TCRdb's copy, which holds only in-frame ones; the method was immunoSEQ multiplex PCR. The table includes roughly 15,000 clones, about 94% detected once. This CDR3 spans 15 amino acids. Germline V gene lookup returns CDR1 SGHRS and CDR2 YFSETQ. V dropped 4 bases and J dropped 7; count of bases not matched to a gene: 8. The TCR comes from a woman in her 50s with HIV. The chain is built from TRBV5-1 and TRBJ2-2; TRBD1 matches 9 bases. Source: unsorted PBMCs, taken roughly 6.2 years after starting antiretroviral therapy. CDR3 coding DNA: TGCGCCAGCAGCCTTATCGGACAGGGGAACGGGGAGCTGTTTTTT. Its protein product is CASSLIGQGNGELFF.